These T cell receptor beta chains were read from a single sample in a study of tumor-infiltrating lymphocytes in primary liver carcinoma. Each CDR3 protein gets one entry after TCRdb re-called the multiplex PCR reads with MiXCR. The table lists around 170,000 distinct CDR3 sequences, 60% of them singletons, with less than 75% in the top ten. Sequenced material: peripheral blood. Every receptor here comes from a man aged 35-49 years with primary liver carcinoma and hepatitis B virus infection. Each CDR3 is given with its conserved first and last residue. A D gene is named only where the DNA matches it firmly. Only some rows state a clone size, as once, few, many or a class for expanded clones.

V,D,size,J,CDR3,DNA
TRBV5-5,TRBD1,.,TRBJ2-3,CASSPRDRISDTQYF,TGTGCCAGCAGCCCACGGGACAGGATCTCAGATACGCAGTATTTT
TRBV10-3,.,.,TRBJ2-1,CAISESATVNEQFF,TGTGCCATCAGTGAGTCTGCGACAGTCAATGAGCAGTTCTTC
TRBV11-2,.,.,TRBJ1-6,CASSSSDSPLHF,TGTGCCAGCAGCTCGAGTGATTCACCCCTCCATTTT
TRBV14,TRBD1,.,TRBJ1-1,CASSNDRVMNTEAFF,TGTGCCAGCAGTAATGACAGGGTTATGAACACTGAAGCTTTCTTT
TRBV6-1,.,few,TRBJ1-2,CASRPWDVRNGYTF,TGTGCCAGCAGACCCTGGGACGTACGAAATGGCTACACCTTC
TRBV11-3,.,.,TRBJ2-3,CASSLKHRREARTDTQYF,TGTGCCAGCAGCTTAAAGCATCGGCGGGAAGCCCGCACAGATACGCAGTATTTT
TRBV5-6,TRBD1,.,TRBJ1-6,CASSSLQGGQGSPLHF,TGTGCCAGCAGCTCTCTTCAGGGGGGCCAGGGTTCACCCCTCCACTTT
TRBV6-6,.,many,TRBJ2-1,CASSYSVNEQFF,TGTGCCAGCAGTTACTCGGTCAATGAGCAGTTCTTC
TRBV11-2,TRBD2,.,TRBJ2-1,CASSVTSGSLDEQFF,TGTGCCAGCAGCGTTACTAGCGGGAGTTTGGATGAGCAGTTCTTC
TRBV7-8,.,.,TRBJ2-1,CACSPRRDNEQFF,TGTGCCTGCAGCCCACGCAGAGACAATGAGCAGTTCTTC
TRBV29-1,TRBD1,few,TRBJ2-7,CSVTGQGRGEQYF,TGCAGCGTCACCGGACAGGGGAGAGGCGAGCAGTACTTC
TRBV12-3/TRBV12-4,TRBD1,.,TRBJ1-3,CASSRTGVSGNTIYF,TGTGCCAGCAGTCGCACAGGGGTCTCTGGAAACACCATATATTTT
TRBV29-1,TRBD2,few,TRBJ2-1,CSVESGGQFF,TGCAGCGTTGAGTCGGGGGGGCAGTTCTTC
TRBV11-2,.,.,TRBJ2-5,CASSLVRQSVETQYF,TGTGCCAGCAGCTTAGTTAGGCAGTCCGTGGAGACCCAGTACTTC
TRBV11-2,.,many,TRBJ1-1,CASSLWRGNTEAFF,TGTGCCAGCAGCTTATGGCGGGGCAACACTGAAGCTTTCTTT
TRBV5-1,.,.,TRBJ1-4,CASSPEGVTNEKLFF,TGCGCCAGCAGTCCCGAAGGGGTAACTAATGAAAAACTGTTTTTT
TRBV11-2,.,.,TRBJ2-5,CASTWGGRGEIQYF,TGTGCCAGCACCTGGGGGGGGCGCGGAGAGATCCAGTACTTC
TRBV10-3,TRBD2,few,TRBJ2-1,CAISESGQGLTSGRANGEQFF,TGTGCCATCAGTGAGTCCGGACAGGGGCTGACTAGCGGGAGGGCCAATGGTGAGCAGTTCTTC
TRBV11-2,.,.,TRBJ2-3,CTSSPATLAPPVDTQYF,TGTACCAGCAGCCCCGCAACTCTAGCTCCTCCGGTGGATACGCAGTATTTT
TRBV11-2,.,.,TRBJ2-4,CGSSTRLGDLSYF,TGTGGCAGCAGCACGAGGTTGGGGGATTTGTCGTACTTC
TRBV5-4,TRBD1,few,TRBJ1-1,CASSLTGVAEAFF,TGTGCCAGCAGCCTGACAGGGGTCGCTGAAGCTTTCTTT
TRBV6-5,.,.,TRBJ2-5,CASSYSPGKETQYF,TGTGCCAGCAGTTACTCGCCAGGGAAAGAGACCCAGTACTTC
TRBV7-9,.,.,TRBJ2-2,CANSLEVNTGELFF,TGTGCCAATAGCTTAGAAGTGAACACCGGGGAGCTGTTTTTC
TRBV10-3,.,.,TRBJ1-2,CAISGPGASYGYTF,TGTGCCATCAGTGGGCCAGGGGCAAGCTATGGCTACACCTTC